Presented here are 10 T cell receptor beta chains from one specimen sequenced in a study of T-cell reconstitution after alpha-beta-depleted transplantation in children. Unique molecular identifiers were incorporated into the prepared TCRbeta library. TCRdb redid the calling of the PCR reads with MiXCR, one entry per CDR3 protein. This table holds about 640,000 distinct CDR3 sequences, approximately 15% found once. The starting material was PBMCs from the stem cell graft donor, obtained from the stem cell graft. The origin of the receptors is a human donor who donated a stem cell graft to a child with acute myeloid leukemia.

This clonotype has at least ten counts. CDR3: CASSPGQGAYEQFF. Here the CDR3 DNA reads TGTGCCAGCAGCCCGGGACAGGGGGCGTATGAGCAGTTCTTC. V usage is TRBV7-2 and J usage is TRBJ2-1; 12 bases are a match to TRBD1. Trimming at V came to 5 bases and at J to 8 bases, leaving 4 bases not matched to a gene. From germline, CDR1 is SGHTA and CDR2 FQGNSA. This CDR3 is built from 14 residues.

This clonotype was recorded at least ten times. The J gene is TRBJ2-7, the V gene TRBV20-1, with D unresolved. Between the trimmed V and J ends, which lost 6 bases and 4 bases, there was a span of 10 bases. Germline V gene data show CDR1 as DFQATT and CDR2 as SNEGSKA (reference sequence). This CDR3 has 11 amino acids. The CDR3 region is CSARAGYEQYV. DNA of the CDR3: TGCAGTGCCCGAGCCGGGTACGAGCAGTACGTC.

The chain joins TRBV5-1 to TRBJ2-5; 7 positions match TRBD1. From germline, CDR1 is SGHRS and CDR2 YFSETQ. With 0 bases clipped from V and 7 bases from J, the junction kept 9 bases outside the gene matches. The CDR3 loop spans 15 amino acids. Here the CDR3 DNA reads TGCGCCAGCAGCTTGGAGGACAGGCTGAGGGGGACCCAGTACTTC. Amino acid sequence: CASSLEDRLRGTQYF.

CDR3 sequence (DNA): TGTGCCAGCAGCTCAATCCCCCCCGGGAGGGTTGGTACGCAGTATTTT. Translated, it gives CASSSIPPGRVGTQYF. The rearrangement links TRBV7-2 to TRBJ2-3; 8 bases map to TRBD2. V trimming: 4 bases; J trimming: 8 bases; junction bases outside the gene matches: 14. This CDR3 has 16 residues. CDR1 and CDR2 from the germline V gene are SGHTA and FQGNSA.

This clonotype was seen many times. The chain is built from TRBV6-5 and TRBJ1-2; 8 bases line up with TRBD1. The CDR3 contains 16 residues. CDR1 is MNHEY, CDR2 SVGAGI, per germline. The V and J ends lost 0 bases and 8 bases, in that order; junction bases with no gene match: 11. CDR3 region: CASSYSAGDRTPGYTF. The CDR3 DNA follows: TGTGCCAGCAGTTACTCGGCCGGGGACAGGACGCCGGGCTACACCTTC.

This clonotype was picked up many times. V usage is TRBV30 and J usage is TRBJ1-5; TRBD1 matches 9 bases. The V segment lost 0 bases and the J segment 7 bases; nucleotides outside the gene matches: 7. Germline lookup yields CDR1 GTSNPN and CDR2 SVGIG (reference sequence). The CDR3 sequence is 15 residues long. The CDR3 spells CAWSVDRGKGQPQHF. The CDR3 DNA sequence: TGTGCCTGGAGTGTGGACAGGGGAAAGGGACAGCCCCAGCATTTT. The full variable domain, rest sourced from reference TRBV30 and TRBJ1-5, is SQTIHQWPATLVQPVGSPLSLECTVEGTSNPNLYWYRQAAGRGLQLLFYSVGIGQISSEVPQNLSASRPQDRQFILSSKKLLLSDSGFYLCAWSVDRGKGQPQHFGDGTRLSIL.

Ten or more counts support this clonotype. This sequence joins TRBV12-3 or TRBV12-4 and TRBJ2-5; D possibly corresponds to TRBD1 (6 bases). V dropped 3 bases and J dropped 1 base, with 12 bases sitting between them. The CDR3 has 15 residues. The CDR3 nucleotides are TGTGCCAGCAGTTTTGATCGACAGGTCCAAGAGACCCAGTACTTC. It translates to CASSFDRQVQETQYF.

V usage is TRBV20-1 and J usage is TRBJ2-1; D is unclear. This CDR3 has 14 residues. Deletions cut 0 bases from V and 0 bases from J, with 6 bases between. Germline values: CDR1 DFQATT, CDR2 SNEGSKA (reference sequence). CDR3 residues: CSARDMSSYNEQFF. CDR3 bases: TGCAGTGCTAGAGATATGAGCTCCTACAATGAGCAGTTCTTC.

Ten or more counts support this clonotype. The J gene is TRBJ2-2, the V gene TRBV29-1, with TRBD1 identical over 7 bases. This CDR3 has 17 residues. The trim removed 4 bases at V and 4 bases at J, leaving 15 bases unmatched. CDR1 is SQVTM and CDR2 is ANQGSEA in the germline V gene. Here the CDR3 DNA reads TGCAGCGTTGCTCCAGGGGGATTAGAAAGGTCCACCGGGGAGCTGTTTTTT. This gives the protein CSVAPGGLERSTGELFF.

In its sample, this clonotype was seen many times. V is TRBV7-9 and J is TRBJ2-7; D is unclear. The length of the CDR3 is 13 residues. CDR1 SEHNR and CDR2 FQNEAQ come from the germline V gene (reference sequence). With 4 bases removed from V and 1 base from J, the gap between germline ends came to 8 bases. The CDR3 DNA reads TGTGCCAGCAGCTCCGACATGTCCTACGAGCAGTACTTC. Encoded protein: CASSSDMSYEQYF.